This TCR beta chain was sequenced during a study of control samples from healthy donors and cancer patients. V was pared by 8 bases and J by 7 bases, with 17 bases between. This CDR3 region has 13 residues. The germline CDR1 and CDR2 sequences are SGHDN and FVKESK. Sequenced by immunoSEQ multiplex PCR; TCRdb stores in-frame clones only, minus some. The sample includes around 110,000 clones, 85% to 90% of them seen just once. This clonotype was sampled from a woman in her forties or fifties with colorectal cancer. Sequencing was done on a sample of PBMCs. The chain carries TRBV14 and TRBJ1-1; a possible D gene is TRBD1 (6 bases). The CDR3 DNA sequence: TGTGCCAGCCCGGGGGGGGCCGGGGGTGAAGCTTTCTTT. Its translation is CASPGGAGGEAFF.